These 6 T cell receptor beta chains came from one sample sequenced in a study of blood T cells in healthy people across ages (dated by TCRdb to about 2015). Library creation used 5' RACE. A second PCR of about 6 to 11 cycles was run with a J-beta primer mix and a sample-barcoded 5' primer. TCRdb reprocessing: public reads trimmed at Q25 with fastp, clones called with MiXCR, in-frame beta chains kept. Identical CDR3 protein sequences are pooled into one entry, listed with their most common genes and DNA. This sample gives some 1.8 million distinct CDR3 sequences in total; about two fifths of them show up just once. The ten largest clones capture 23% of the sample. What was sequenced was blood. The receptor set was obtained from a human donor in good health.

This clonotype occurred many times. This chain uses TRBV5-1 with TRBJ2-1; unclear D gene. Trimming left V 0 bases short and J 0 bases short, with 7 bases between. The CDR3 length is 15 residues. Germline V gene sequence: CDR1 SGHRS, CDR2 YFSETQ. CDR3 sequence: CASSLDQSSYNEQFF. CDR3 nucleotides: TGCGCCAGCAGCTTGGATCAGAGCTCCTACAATGAGCAGTTCTTC.

The J gene is TRBJ2-7, the V gene TRBV7-8; no definite D call. From germline, CDR1 is SGHVS and CDR2 FQNEAQ. V gave up 4 bases and J gave up 4 bases, with 14 bases separating them. This CDR3 has 14 amino acids. CDR3 sequence: CASSSYRRGYEQYF. CDR3 nucleotide sequence: TGTGCCAGCAGCTCTTACCGGAGAGGTTACGAGCAGTACTTC. The whole variable domain, filled in from reference TRBV7-8 and TRBJ2-7, reads GAGVSQSPRYKVAKRGQDVALRCDPISGHVSLFWYQQALGQGPEFLTYFQNEAQLDKSGLPSDRFFAERPEGSVSTLKIQRTQQEDSAVYLCASSSYRRGYEQYFGPGTRLTVT.

The V gene is TRBV4-1, the J gene TRBJ2-1; the match to TRBD2 covers 9 bases. With V trimmed by 2 bases and J by 3 bases, 5 bases remained unmatched. This CDR3 has 16 amino acids. Per the germline V gene, CDR1 is MGHRA and CDR2 is YSYEKL. CDR3 nucleotide sequence: TGCGCCAGCAGCCAAAAGAGCGGGGGGAACTACAATGAGCAGTTCTTC. It yields the protein CASSQKSGGNYNEQFF.

The V call is TRBV6-1, the J call TRBJ2-3, with D unresolved. The CDR3 totals 13 residues. V was cut by 1 base and J by 7 bases, with 9 bases left in between. Germline V gene data show CDR1 as MNHNS and CDR2 as SASEGT. The CDR3 DNA is TGTGCCAGCAGTGAAGAAGCGCGGTATACGCAGTATTTT. Amino acids: CASSEEARYTQYF.

This chain joins TRBV6-6 and TRBJ2-3, with a tentative D call TRBD1 (5 bases). V lost 6 bases to trimming and J lost 2 bases, with 9 bases between them. Germline CDR1 reads MNHNY; CDR2 reads SVGAGI (reference sequence). The CDR3 runs to 13 residues. The CDR3, as DNA: TGTGCCAGCAGGACAGAAAACACAGATACGCAGTATTTT. Encoded protein: CASRTENTDTQYF.

A few counts support this clonotype. The chain combines TRBV9 with TRBJ2-4; no reliable D call. The germline V gene has CDR1 SGDLS and CDR2 YYNGEE. V lost 3 bases to trimming and J lost 11 bases, with 9 bases between them. This CDR3 has 11 amino acids. The CDR3 loop is CASSAGVLQYF. CDR3 coding DNA: TGTGCCAGCAGCGCCGGTGTCCTTCAGTACTTC.